This T cell receptor (beta chain) was recovered during a study of CD8 T cells in ankylosing spondylitis. General observations from the study: Earlier studies detected some motif variants in reactive arthritis synovial fluid and blood.

This clonotype was picked up many times. Its specificity is not known. From the 5' RACE reads, TCRdb called clonotypes with MiXCR, one entry per CDR3 protein. The data show 250,000 or so distinct CDR3 sequences, with about 10% seen just once and about 3% held by the top ten. Germline V CDR1 and CDR2: SEHNR, FQNEAQ (reference sequence). Deletions cut 5 bases from V and 2 bases from J, with 19 bases between. The CDR3 runs 16 residues. This TCR came from a male donor with ankylosing spondylitis or in good health (not recorded which). This chain joins TRBV7-9 and TRBJ2-7; possibly TRBD1 for D (6 bases). The sequenced sample was blood, either unsorted or a sorted T cell fraction (not recorded which). The CDR3 DNA sequence: TGTGCCAGCAGCGGAGGACAGCCCCCGAGAGCCTACGAGCAGTACTTC. Translated: CASSGGQPPRAYEQYF.